The next 19 T cell receptor beta chains were all read from a single sample in a study of blood T cell repertoires in COVID-19. Measured with immunoSEQ multiplex PCR; TCRdb has only the in-frame clones, and not every one. The sample consists of 55,000 to 80,000 clones, 70% to 90% of them appearing once. The sequencing sample was made of peripheral blood. Receptors originate from a woman aged 60-75 years with acute or convalescent COVID-19.

This chain links TRBV11-3 with TRBJ2-1; possible D gene TRBD2, 6 bases. The germline V and J ends were trimmed by 0 bases and 8 bases, with 20 bases remaining between them. In germline, CDR1 is SGHNT, CDR2 YENEEA. CDR3 length: 17 amino acids. CDR3 DNA: TGTGCCAGCAGCTTAGACAGTCGGGGGAGTTCTTGGGATGAGCAGTTCTTC. This encodes CASSLDSRGSSWDEQFF.

V and J are TRBV9 and TRBJ1-2, with 10 bases identical to TRBD1. The CDR3 runs 15 residues. Germline CDR1 and CDR2: SGDLS and YYNGEE. The trim removed 4 bases at V and 4 bases at J, leaving 7 bases unmatched. CDR3: CASSPRQGAPYGYTF. Here the CDR3 DNA reads TGTGCCAGCAGCCCGCGACAGGGGGCTCCCTATGGCTACACCTTC. Together with reference TRBV9 and TRBJ1-2, the CDR3 gives the full variable domain: DSGVTQTPKHLITATGQRVTLRCSPRSGDLSVYWYQQSLDQGLQFLIQYYNGEERAKGNILERFSAQQFPDLHSELNLSSLELGDSALYFCASSPRQGAPYGYTFGSGTRLTVV.

In the case of this clone: The sample carries other DNA sequences with the same CDR3. This CDR3 is CASRRGYNEQFF. For the CDR3, the DNA is TGTGCCAGCAGGCGGGGGTACAATGAGCAGTTCTTC. The rearrangement joins TRBV6-5 to TRBJ2-1; 7 bases align to TRBD2. Per germline, CDR1 MNHEY and CDR2 SVGAGI. After removal of 6 bases from V and 4 bases from J, the junction contained 0 bases not matched to a gene. This CDR3 spans 12 amino acids.

This chain joins TRBV5-1 and TRBJ2-2, with D unresolved. The CDR3 has 15 amino acids. In germline, CDR1 is SGHRS, CDR2 YFSETQ. V lost 2 bases and J 0 bases, leaving 8 bases between the germline ends. The CDR3 here is CASSFGSANTGELFF. The CDR3 DNA sequence: TGCGCCAGCAGCTTCGGTTCCGCGAACACCGGGGAGCTGTTTTTT. The complete variable domain, with remaining parts taken from reference TRBV5-1 and TRBJ2-2, reads KAGVTQTPRYLIKTRGQQVTLSCSPISGHRSVSWYQQTPGQGLQFLFEYFSETQRNKGNFPGRFSGRQFSNSRSEMNVSTLELGDSALYLCASSFGSANTGELFFGEGSRLTVL.

The chain recombines TRBV11-2 with TRBJ1-2; the D gene is possibly TRBD1 (6 bases). V was trimmed by 5 bases and J by 3 bases, leaving 13 bases between them. Germline V CDR1 and CDR2: SGHAT, FQNNGV. This CDR3 comprises 14 residues. In nucleotides, the CDR3 is TGTGCCAGCAGCCCCGCCAGGGGCGACTATGGCTACACCTTC. Translation: CASSPARGDYGYTF.

This rearrangement joins TRBV12-5 to TRBJ2-4; a weak D match, TRBD1 (6 bases). V lost 2 bases and J lost 0, with 14 bases in between. The CDR3 extends over 17 amino acids. CDR1 and CDR2 from the germline V gene are LGHNT and FRNRAP. The CDR3 bases are TGTGCTAGTGGTTTGTTCCCGGGACACTTAGCCAAAAACATTCAGTACTTC. Its translation: CASGLFPGHLAKNIQYF.

This clone was found a few times. In DNA form, the CDR3 reads TGTGCCAGCTCACCGACAGGTCCCGGGGATGGCTACACCTTC. This gives the protein CASSPTGPGDGYTF. The chain is built from TRBV18 and TRBJ1-2; D perhaps matches TRBD1 (6 bases). The CDR3 consists of 14 residues. Germline CDR1 and CDR2: KGHSH and LQKENI. V dropped 3 bases and J dropped 6 bases, with 14 bases sitting between them.

This chain joins TRBV4-2 and TRBJ2-1, with 7 bases identical to TRBD2. Germline CDR1 reads LGHNA; CDR2 reads YNFKEQ. V lost 6 bases, J lost 6 bases, and 14 bases stayed unmatched. The CDR3 consists of 16 residues. The CDR3 protein is CASRQSPGLTFNEQFF. In DNA, the CDR3 is TGTGCCAGCAGGCAGTCCCCGGGACTAACGTTCAATGAGCAGTTCTTC.

The chain recombines TRBV6-1 with TRBJ2-3; 8 bases agree with TRBD2. Germline V gives CDR1 MNHNS, CDR2 SASEGT. After removal of 1 base from V and 5 bases from J, the junction contained 11 bases not matched to a gene. The CDR3 is made up of 17 amino acids. CDR3 amino acids: CASSEGNSGALVDTQYF. The CDR3 region has the DNA TGTGCCAGCAGTGAAGGGAATAGCGGGGCCCTGGTAGATACGCAGTATTTT.

This chain links TRBV7-2 with TRBJ1-4; the match to TRBD1 covers 7 bases. CDR1 is SGHTA, CDR2 FQGNSA, per germline. Unmatched junction bases numbered 5, after V lost 5 bases and J lost 8 bases. The CDR3 loop spans 13 amino acids. In DNA, the CDR3 is TGTGCCAGCAGCATAGGGGGCAGCGAAAAACTGTTTTTT. This codes for CASSIGGSEKLFF.

This clone was counted a single time. This rearrangement joins TRBV11-2 to TRBJ2-7, with 11 bases identical to TRBD1. V shed 5 bases and J 0 bases; nucleotides not matched to a gene: 9. CDR3 size: 17 residues. CDR1 and CDR2 from the germline V gene are SGHAT and FQNNGV. CDR3 sequence: CASSPGTGGPLSYEQYV. Written as DNA, the CDR3 is TGTGCCAGCAGCCCCGGGACAGGGGGGCCCCTCTCCTACGAGCAGTACGTC.

This chain links TRBV5-5 with TRBJ2-3, with D perhaps matching TRBD2 (6 bases). V was pared by 4 bases and J by 6 bases, with 18 bases between. Germline V gene data show CDR1 as SGHKS and CDR2 as YYEKEE (reference sequence). The length of the CDR3 is 15 residues. The CDR3 DNA follows: TGTGCCAGCAGCACACCGGGACTCCCCAGGGATACGCAGTATTTT. This gives the protein CASSTPGLPRDTQYF.

The chain couples TRBV19 to TRBJ2-2; 11 bases are a match to TRBD1. This CDR3 is built from 17 residues. Germline CDR1 LNHDA, CDR2 SQIVND (reference sequence). Trimming took 4 bases from V and 5 from J; bases not matched to a gene: 9. In DNA form, the CDR3 reads TGTGCCAGTAGTACCCTCCGGACAGGGGGCGCAACCGGGGAGCTGTTTTTT. Translation gives CASSTLRTGGATGELFF.

The V call is TRBV6-5, the J call TRBJ1-4; the D is unclear. The germline V gene encodes CDR1 MNHEY and CDR2 SVGAGI. V lost 4 bases and J lost 7, with 10 bases in between. The CDR3 runs 13 residues. The CDR3 DNA sequence: TGTGCCAGCAGTTCACCAGGAACTGAAAAACTGTTTTTT. Translated: CASSSPGTEKLFF.

The chain recombines TRBV29-1 with TRBJ2-2; a weak D match, TRBD2 (6 bases). Germline V gene data show CDR1 as SQVTM and CDR2 as ANQGSEA. V was cut by 8 bases and J by 3 bases, with 16 bases left in between. The CDR3 is made up of 14 amino acids. The CDR3 loop is CSTWEDGDTGELFF. In nucleotides, the CDR3 is TGCAGCACCTGGGAGGACGGCGACACCGGGGAGCTGTTTTTT.

The genes are TRBV3-1 (or the pseudogene TRBV3-2) and TRBJ1-1, with TRBD1 matching 9 bases. The CDR3 covers 16 residues. With V trimmed by 5 bases and J by 4 bases, 11 bases remained unmatched. CDR1 LGHDT and CDR2 YNNKEL come from the germline V gene (reference sequence). The CDR3 sequence: CASSGITGQGSTEAFF. The CDR3, as DNA: TGTGCCAGCAGCGGAATTACGGGACAGGGAAGCACTGAAGCTTTCTTT.

V gene TRBV27 combines with J gene TRBJ2-3, with D uncertain. The length of the CDR3 is 14 residues. Trimming cost V 1 base and J 3 bases, with 8 bases left between them. Germline-derived CDR1 and CDR2 are MNHEY and SMNVEV (reference sequence). CDR3 in amino acids: CASSLFPRTDTQYF. CDR3 bases: TGTGCCAGCAGTTTATTCCCCCGGACAGATACGCAGTATTTT.

J is TRBJ2-2 and V is TRBV7-2; 10 bases line up with TRBD2. CDR3 length: 15 residues. V lost 1 base, J lost 7 bases, and 3 bases stayed unmatched. CDR1 is SGHTA, CDR2 FQGNSA, per germline. CDR3 sequence (DNA): TGTGCCAGCAGCTTAGTAATAGCGGGAGGCGGGGAGCTGTTTTTT. It is translated as CASSLVIAGGGELFF.

This clone was seen more than once but under ten times. The chain is built from TRBV28 and TRBJ1-1, with D possibly TRBD1 on 6 matching bases. The V and J ends lost 6 bases and 8 bases respectively, with 16 bases between them. This CDR3 spans 13 amino acids. From germline, CDR1 is MDHEN and CDR2 SYDVKM. The CDR3 spells CASRLRGAGEAFF. The CDR3 coding sequence is TGTGCCAGCAGACTACGGGGGGCAGGGGAAGCTTTCTTT.